This entry lists 5 T cell receptor beta chains sequenced from one sample in a study of blood T cell repertoires in COVID-19. Only in-frame clones appear in the TCRdb table, and some are missing; sequencing was by immunoSEQ multiplex PCR. The sample consists of under 500,000 clones, nearly 90% of them appearing once. Sequenced sample: PBMCs or T cells enriched from blood (not recorded which). All receptors derive from a woman aged 18-29 years with acute COVID-19.

The DNA of the CDR3 is TGTGCCAGCAGCCCACAGGGTAGGGGATCACCCCTCCACTTT. Encoded protein: CASSPQGRGSPLHF. The J gene is TRBJ1-6, the V gene TRBV7-2; D may be TRBD1 (6 bases). Trimming pared 5 bases from V and 10 bases from J, leaving 15 bases between. The CDR3 has 14 residues. The V gene's germline CDR1 is SGHTA and CDR2 FQGNSA.

This chain joins TRBV13 and TRBJ1-3; possible D gene TRBD1, 6 bases. The CDR3 has 18 residues. Germline-derived CDR1 and CDR2 are PRHDT and FYEKMQ (reference sequence). The germline V and J ends were trimmed by 5 bases and 2 bases, with 22 bases remaining between them. CDR3 protein: CASSPQTTGTGPGNTIYF. The CDR3 nucleotides are TGTGCCAGCAGCCCCCAAACAACCGGCACAGGGCCTGGAAACACCATATATTTT.

V gene TRBV10-1 combines with J gene TRBJ1-5; 7 positions match TRBD1. J was trimmed by 4 bases and V by 6 bases; bases with no gene match: 12. This CDR3 is 16 amino acids long. The germline V gene has CDR1 WNHNN and CDR2 SYGVQD (reference sequence). CDR3 amino acids: CASRYWDSLTNQPQHF. The CDR3, as DNA: TGCGCCAGCAGGTACTGGGACAGTTTAACTAATCAGCCCCAGCATTTT.

The gene calls are TRBV9 and TRBJ2-6, with D perhaps TRBD1 (6 bases). This CDR3 is built from 16 residues. The germline gives CDR1 SGDLS, CDR2 YYNGEE. With 7 bases removed from V and 0 bases from J, the gap between germline ends came to 14 bases. The CDR3 bases are TGTGCCAGCTCGAGCAGGGGAGACTCTGGGGCCAACGTCCTGACTTTC. Encoded protein: CASSSRGDSGANVLTF.

The CDR3 DNA reads TGCAGCGTTGTATCATCAGGGGTTAACTATGGCTACACCTTC. This translates into CSVVSSGVNYGYTF. The chain employs TRBV29-1 and TRBJ1-2; possibly TRBD1 for D (6 bases). The germline CDR1 and CDR2 sequences are SQVTM and ANQGSEA. V gave up 4 bases and J gave up 1 base, with 13 bases separating them. CDR3 length: 14 amino acids.